This TCR beta chain was recovered during a study of metastatic and nonmetastatic thyroid tumors. About the study: Peripheral blood and tumor or nodule samples from malignant and benign thyroid patients were compared. Findings and caveats of the study: In both blood and tumor samples, TCR beta diversity was reported significantly higher for malignant than benign nodules.

This clone was recorded at least ten times. Its cognate antigen is unknown. CDR3 length: 17 amino acids. Germline V gene data show CDR1 as LNHDA and CDR2 as SQIVND (reference sequence). V was clipped by 4 bases and J by 4 bases; unmatched bases: 15. Before thyroid surgery, none of the patients had received any treatment. Study processing details: A papillary thyroid cancer distant-metastasis classifier was built from CDR3 differences across clinicopathological groups. Using MiXCR, TCRdb re-called clones from the PCR reads. It is TCRdb's table, rather than the study itself, that gives the V and J calls and clone size. The data hold roughly 70,000 clones, with more than 15% observed a single time.

The TCR originated in a female donor with papillary thyroid cancer or a benign thyroid nodule (not recorded which). Some clones in this sample may be carry-over from other donors' samples. Sequencing was done on a sample of blood. The rearrangement joins TRBV19 to TRBJ1-2, with 7 bases fitting TRBD1. As DNA, the CDR3 is TGTGCCAGTAGTACTGGACAGGAGGGAACCCTCGGCTATGGCTACACCTTC. Its protein product is CASSTGQEGTLGYGYTF.